One T cell receptor (beta chain) is described in this entry. The entry originates in a study of T cells of healthy individuals. TCRdb ran MiXCR on the 5' RACE reads and lists one entry per CDR3 protein. The data hold 95,000 to 100,000 distinct CDR3 sequences, with roughly 15% observed a single time. The CDR3 is 16 residues long. Germline CDR1 is MDHEN and CDR2 is SYDVKM. With 6 bases removed from V and 2 bases from J, the gap between germline ends came to 16 bases. This receptor was taken from a human donor in good health. The J gene is TRBJ2-2, the V gene TRBV28; tentative D call: TRBD1 (5 bases). The CDR3, as DNA: TGTGCCAGCAGACAACGCGGACAAGCCAACACCGGGGAGCTGTTTTTT. It yields the protein CASRQRGQANTGELFF. The whole variable domain, remainder taken from reference TRBV28 and TRBJ2-2, is DVKVTQSSRYLVKRTGEKVFLECVQDMDHENMFWYRQDPGLGLRLIYFSYDVKMKEKGDIPEGYSVSREKKERFSLILESASTNQTSMYLCASRQRGQANTGELFFGEGSRLTVL.